Below are 2 T cell receptor beta chains sequenced from a single sample in a study of cytomegalovirus exposure and HLA in healthy donors. Sequencing used immunoSEQ multiplex PCR; TCRdb keeps in-frame clones, though not all of them. The sample carries 55,000 to 80,000 clones, just under 95% recorded once. The sample comprised PBMCs. Receptors were obtained from a man between 18 and 35 years old in good health and CMV-seropositive.

A single count supports this clone. The chain couples TRBV6-1 to TRBJ1-2; D uncertain. Germline V gene data show CDR1 as MNHNS and CDR2 as SASEGT. Trimming stripped 4 bases from V and 1 base from J, with 7 bases between. This CDR3 has 13 residues. The CDR3 protein is CASSGIVNYGYTF. The CDR3 DNA sequence: TGTGCCAGCAGTGGAATAGTTAACTATGGCTACACCTTC.

This chain connects TRBV6-5 to TRBJ2-7; 8 bases are a match to TRBD1. Germline CDR1 MNHEY, CDR2 SVGAGI. The CDR3 covers 15 residues. The junction had 4 bases not matched to a gene; V was cut back by 0 bases and J by 3 bases. The CDR3 nucleotides read TGTGCCAGCAGTTACTCCGGGACAGGCAACTACGAGCAGTACTTC. It yields the protein CASSYSGTGNYEQYF.